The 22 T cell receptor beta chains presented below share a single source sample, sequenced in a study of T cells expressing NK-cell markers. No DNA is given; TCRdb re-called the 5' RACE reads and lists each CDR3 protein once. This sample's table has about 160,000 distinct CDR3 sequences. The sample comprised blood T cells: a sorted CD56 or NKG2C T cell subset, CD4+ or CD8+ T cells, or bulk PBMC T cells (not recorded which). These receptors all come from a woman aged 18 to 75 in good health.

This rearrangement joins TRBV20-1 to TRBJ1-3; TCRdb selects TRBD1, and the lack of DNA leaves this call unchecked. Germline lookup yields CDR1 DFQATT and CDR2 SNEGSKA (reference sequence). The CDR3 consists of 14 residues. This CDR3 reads CSAPDVGSGNTIYF.

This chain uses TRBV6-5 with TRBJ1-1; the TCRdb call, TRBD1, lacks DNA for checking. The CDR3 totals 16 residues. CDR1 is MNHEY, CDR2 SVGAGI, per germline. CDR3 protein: CASSYPIQGLNTEAFF.

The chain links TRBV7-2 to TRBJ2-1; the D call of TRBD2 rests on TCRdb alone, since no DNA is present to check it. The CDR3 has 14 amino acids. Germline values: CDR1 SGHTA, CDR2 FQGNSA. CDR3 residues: CASSPSLAGNEQFF.

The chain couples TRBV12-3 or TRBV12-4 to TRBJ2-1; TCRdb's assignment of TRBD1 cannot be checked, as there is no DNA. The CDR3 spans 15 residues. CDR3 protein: CASSLGGGIYNEQFF.

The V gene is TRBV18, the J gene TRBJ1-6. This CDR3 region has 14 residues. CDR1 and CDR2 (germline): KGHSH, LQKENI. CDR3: CASSPDGYNSPLHF.

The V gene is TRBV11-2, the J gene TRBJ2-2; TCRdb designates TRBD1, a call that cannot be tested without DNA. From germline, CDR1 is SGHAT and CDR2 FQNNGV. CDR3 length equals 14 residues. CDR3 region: CASSSRQGGGELFF.

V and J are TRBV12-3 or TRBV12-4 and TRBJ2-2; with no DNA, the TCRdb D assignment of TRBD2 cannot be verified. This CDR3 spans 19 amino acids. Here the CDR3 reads CASSPPSGSRSGRAGELFF.

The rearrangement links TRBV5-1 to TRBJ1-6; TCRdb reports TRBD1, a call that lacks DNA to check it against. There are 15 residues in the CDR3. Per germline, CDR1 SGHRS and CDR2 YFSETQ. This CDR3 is CASSLEDREGSPLHF.

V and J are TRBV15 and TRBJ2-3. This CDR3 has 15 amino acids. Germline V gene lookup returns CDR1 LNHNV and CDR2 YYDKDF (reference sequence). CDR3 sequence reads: CATSSSTGGSDTQYF.

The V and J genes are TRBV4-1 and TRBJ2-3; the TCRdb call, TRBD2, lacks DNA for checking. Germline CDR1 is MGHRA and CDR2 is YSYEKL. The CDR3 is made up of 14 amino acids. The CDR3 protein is CASTSGGDTDTQYF.

The CDR3 here is CASKDVAANEQFF. The rearrangement uses TRBV7-3 and TRBJ2-1. The V gene's germline CDR1 is SGHTA and CDR2 FQGTGA. The CDR3 is 13 amino acids.

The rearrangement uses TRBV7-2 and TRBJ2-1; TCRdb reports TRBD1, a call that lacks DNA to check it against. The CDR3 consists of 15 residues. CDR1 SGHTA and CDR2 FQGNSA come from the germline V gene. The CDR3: CASSRVGRSYNEQFF.

CDR3: CASSKNTGELFF. J is TRBJ2-2 and V is TRBV12-3 or TRBV12-4. The CDR3 loop spans 12 amino acids.

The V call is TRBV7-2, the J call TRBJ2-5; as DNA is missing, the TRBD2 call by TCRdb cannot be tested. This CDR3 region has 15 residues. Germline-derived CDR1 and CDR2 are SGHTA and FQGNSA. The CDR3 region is CASSATSSPQETQYF.

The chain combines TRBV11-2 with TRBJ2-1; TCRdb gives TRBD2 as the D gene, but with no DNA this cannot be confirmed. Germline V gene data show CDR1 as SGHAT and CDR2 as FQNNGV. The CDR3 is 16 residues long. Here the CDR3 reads CASSLKIAGGYNEQFF.

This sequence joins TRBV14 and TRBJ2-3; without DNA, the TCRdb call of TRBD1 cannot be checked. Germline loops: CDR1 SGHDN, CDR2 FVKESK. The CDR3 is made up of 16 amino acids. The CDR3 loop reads CASSQEIGGSTDTQYF.

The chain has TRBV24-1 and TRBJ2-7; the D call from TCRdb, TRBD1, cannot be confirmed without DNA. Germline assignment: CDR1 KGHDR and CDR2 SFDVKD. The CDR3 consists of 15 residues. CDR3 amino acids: CATSDPSQGAGEQYF.

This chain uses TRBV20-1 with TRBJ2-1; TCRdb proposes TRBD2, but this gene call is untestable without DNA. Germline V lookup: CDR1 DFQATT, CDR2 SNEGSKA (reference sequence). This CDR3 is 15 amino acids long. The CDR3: CSARDLAGGANEQFF.

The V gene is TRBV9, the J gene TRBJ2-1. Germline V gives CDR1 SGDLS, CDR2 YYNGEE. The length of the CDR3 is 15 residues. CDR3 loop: CASSVGMSSYNEQFF.

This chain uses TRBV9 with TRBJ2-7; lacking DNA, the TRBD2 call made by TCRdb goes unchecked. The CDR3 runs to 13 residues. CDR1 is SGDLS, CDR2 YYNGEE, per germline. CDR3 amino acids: CASSVGGLTEQYF.

The CDR3 spells CALPRGSSYNEQFF. This sequence joins TRBV7-9 and TRBJ2-1; TCRdb selects TRBD2, and the lack of DNA leaves this call unchecked. CDR3 length: 14 amino acids. Germline-derived CDR1 and CDR2 are SEHNR and FQNEAQ (reference sequence).

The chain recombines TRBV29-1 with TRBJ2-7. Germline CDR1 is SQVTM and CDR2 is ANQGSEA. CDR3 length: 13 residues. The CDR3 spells CSVRSSGSYEQYF.